The rows below give T cell receptor beta chains drawn from one sample of a study of T cell responses to AZD1222 COVID-19 vaccine. Method: immunoSEQ multiplex PCR; TCRdb's copy keeps in-frame clones and lacks some. This sample has about 86,000 clones, with 80% to 90% found just once. The material sequenced was peripheral blood, taken on day 0 of MenACWY control vaccination. The source of these receptors is an adult in good health. The CDR3 runs from the conserved cysteine through the conserved F or W. Fields, in order: J gene, V gene, clone size, D gene, CDR3 protein, CDR3 DNA. A D gene is named only where the DNA matches it firmly. The size of a clone is reported for some rows only, either as once, few or many, or as a class for expanded clones.

j_gene: TRBJ1-2
v_gene: TRBV7-2
abundance: NA
d_gene: TRBD1
CDR3aa: CASSPRQGTYGYTF
CDR3nt: TGTGCCAGCAGCCCCCGACAGGGAACATATGGCTACACCTTC

j_gene: TRBJ1-4
v_gene: TRBV30
abundance: NA
d_gene: TRBD1
CDR3aa: CAWSPDRGREKLFF
CDR3nt: TGTGCCTGGAGTCCGGACAGGGGAAGGGAAAAACTGTTTTTT

j_gene: TRBJ1-3
v_gene: TRBV25-1
abundance: NA
d_gene: NA
CDR3aa: CASSEDGYSGNTIYF
CDR3nt: TGTGCCAGCAGTGAGGACGGTTACTCTGGAAACACCATATATTTT

j_gene: TRBJ1-5
v_gene: TRBV7-2
abundance: NA
d_gene: TRBD1
CDR3aa: CASSLASGTGGENGNQPQHF
CDR3nt: TGTGCCAGCAGCTTAGCTTCCGGGACAGGGGGCGAAAATGGCAATCAGCCCCAGCATTTT

j_gene: TRBJ1-5
v_gene: TRBV18
abundance: NA
d_gene: NA
CDR3aa: CASSLLGGEGQPQHF
CDR3nt: TGTGCCAGCTCACTCCTAGGAGGGGAAGGGCAGCCCCAGCATTTT

j_gene: TRBJ2-2
v_gene: TRBV30
abundance: NA
d_gene: TRBD1
CDR3aa: CAWSVGGTGTNTGELFF
CDR3nt: TGTGCCTGGAGTGTAGGGGGGACAGGAACGAACACCGGGGAGCTGTTTTTT

j_gene: TRBJ1-5
v_gene: TRBV6-5
abundance: few
d_gene: NA
CDR3aa: CASSYTWGSNQPQHF
CDR3nt: TGTGCCAGCAGTTATACTTGGGGTAGCAATCAGCCCCAGCATTTT

j_gene: TRBJ1-1
v_gene: TRBV18
abundance: NA
d_gene: NA
CDR3aa: CASSRQGPSGISEAFF
CDR3nt: TGTGCCAGCTCACGTCAGGGCCCTAGTGGGATTAGTGAAGCTTTCTTT

j_gene: TRBJ1-5
v_gene: TRBV5-1
abundance: NA
d_gene: TRBD1
CDR3aa: CASSVTGGDQPQHF
CDR3nt: TGCGCCAGCAGCGTCACAGGGGGCGATCAGCCCCAGCATTTT

j_gene: TRBJ1-1
v_gene: TRBV5-1
abundance: few
d_gene: TRBD1
CDR3aa: CASSWGQGDTEAFF
CDR3nt: TGCGCCAGCAGCTGGGGACAGGGGGACACTGAAGCTTTCTTT

j_gene: TRBJ2-3
v_gene: TRBV15
abundance: NA
d_gene: TRBD2
CDR3aa: CATSNQRAGRTDTQYF
CDR3nt: TGTGCCACCAGCAACCAGCGAGCGGGGCGCACAGATACGCAGTATTTT

j_gene: TRBJ2-5
v_gene: TRBV9
abundance: NA
d_gene: TRBD2
CDR3aa: CASSLSGGTQYF
CDR3nt: TGTGCCAGCAGCCTTAGCGGGGGGACCCAGTACTTC

j_gene: TRBJ2-2
v_gene: TRBV7-2
abundance: NA
d_gene: NA
CDR3aa: CASSLLPALSGELFF
CDR3nt: TGTGCCAGCAGCTTATTGCCGGCATTGAGCGGGGAGCTGTTTTTT

j_gene: TRBJ2-1
v_gene: TRBV7-2
abundance: NA
d_gene: NA
CDR3aa: CASSLVLAWSRPEQFF
CDR3nt: TGTGCCAGCAGCTTAGTGCTCGCGTGGTCTAGGCCTGAGCAGTTCTTC

j_gene: TRBJ1-5
v_gene: TRBV10-3
abundance: NA
d_gene: NA
CDR3aa: CATLNRDTSNQPQHF
CDR3nt: TGTGCCACCTTAAACAGGGATACAAGCAATCAGCCCCAGCATTTT

j_gene: TRBJ1-1
v_gene: TRBV19
abundance: NA
d_gene: TRBD1
CDR3aa: CASTHRQGNTEAFF
CDR3nt: TGTGCCAGTACCCATAGACAGGGAAACACTGAAGCTTTCTTT

j_gene: TRBJ1-4
v_gene: TRBV30
abundance: NA
d_gene: TRBD1
CDR3aa: CAWSVRGTVGEKLFF
CDR3nt: TGTGCCTGGAGTGTACGGGGGACAGTAGGGGAAAAACTGTTTTTT

j_gene: TRBJ1-5
v_gene: TRBV9
abundance: NA
d_gene: NA
CDR3aa: CASSLGEGVGQPQHF
CDR3nt: TGTGCCAGCAGCCTCGGGGAGGGCGTCGGGCAGCCCCAGCATTTT

j_gene: TRBJ1-1
v_gene: TRBV30
abundance: once
d_gene: TRBD1
CDR3aa: CAWSADRDTEAFF
CDR3nt: TGTGCCTGGAGTGCCGACAGGGACACTGAAGCTTTCTTT

j_gene: TRBJ2-2
v_gene: TRBV4-2
abundance: once
d_gene: TRBD2
CDR3aa: CASSQDAGGTGELFF
CDR3nt: TGTGCCAGCAGCCAAGATGCGGGGGGCACCGGGGAGCTGTTTTTT

j_gene: TRBJ2-7
v_gene: TRBV18
abundance: NA
d_gene: NA
CDR3aa: CASSPPSGYEQYF
CDR3nt: TGTGCCAGCTCACCACCGTCAGGGTACGAGCAGTACTTC

j_gene: TRBJ2-1
v_gene: TRBV28
abundance: NA
d_gene: TRBD2
CDR3aa: CASRATGLASYNEQFF
CDR3nt: TGTGCCAGCAGGGCGACTGGACTAGCGAGTTACAATGAGCAGTTCTTC

j_gene: TRBJ1-1
v_gene: TRBV9
abundance: once
d_gene: NA
CDR3aa: CASSPGAFGGTNTEAFF
CDR3nt: TGTGCCAGCAGCCCGGGCGCTTTCGGGGGGACGAACACTGAAGCTTTCTTT

j_gene: TRBJ1-2
v_gene: TRBV20-1
abundance: NA
d_gene: NA
CDR3aa: CSAADSYGYTF
CDR3nt: TGCAGTGCTGCCGACAGCTATGGCTACACCTTC

j_gene: TRBJ1-2
v_gene: TRBV6-5
abundance: NA
d_gene: NA
CDR3aa: CASSPQRDYGYTF
CDR3nt: TGTGCCAGCAGCCCCCAACGGGACTATGGCTACACCTTC

j_gene: TRBJ2-7
v_gene: TRBV6-6
abundance: NA
d_gene: TRBD1
CDR3aa: CASSRPGTGQNEQYF
CDR3nt: TGTGCCAGCAGCCGTCCGGGGACAGGGCAAAACGAGCAGTACTTC

j_gene: TRBJ2-3
v_gene: TRBV11-1
abundance: NA
d_gene: TRBD1
CDR3aa: CASSQDRGTDTQYF
CDR3nt: TGTGCCAGCAGCCAAGACAGGGGTACAGATACGCAGTATTTT

j_gene: TRBJ2-3
v_gene: TRBV11-3
abundance: NA
d_gene: TRBD1
CDR3aa: CASSDRQGPHTDTQYF
CDR3nt: TGTGCCAGCAGCGATAGACAGGGGCCCCACACAGATACGCAGTATTTT

j_gene: TRBJ1-2
v_gene: TRBV10-2
abundance: few
d_gene: TRBD1
CDR3aa: CASSRTGYGYTF
CDR3nt: TGCGCCAGCAGCCGGACAGGGTATGGCTACACCTTC

j_gene: TRBJ1-6
v_gene: TRBV27
abundance: NA
d_gene: TRBD1
CDR3aa: CASSLSPTGGKSPLHF
CDR3nt: TGTGCCAGCAGTTTATCCCCGACAGGGGGGAAGTCACCCCTCCACTTT

j_gene: TRBJ2-2
v_gene: TRBV5-1
abundance: NA
d_gene: NA
CDR3aa: CASSMGNTGELFF
CDR3nt: TGCGCCAGCAGCATGGGTAACACCGGGGAGCTGTTTTTT

j_gene: TRBJ2-2
v_gene: TRBV11-3
abundance: NA
d_gene: TRBD1
CDR3aa: CASSLVRATGSPGELFF
CDR3nt: TGTGCCAGCAGCTTAGTGAGGGCGACAGGGAGTCCCGGGGAGCTGTTTTTT

j_gene: TRBJ2-7
v_gene: TRBV6-1
abundance: NA
d_gene: NA
CDR3aa: CASSEAAGAPYEQYF
CDR3nt: TGTGCCAGCAGTGAGGCGGCGGGGGCCCCCTACGAGCAGTACTTC

j_gene: TRBJ2-2
v_gene: TRBV4-1
abundance: NA
d_gene: TRBD1
CDR3aa: CASSPGTVRPTGELFF
CDR3nt: TGCGCCAGCAGCCCCGGGACAGTGAGACCCACCGGGGAGCTGTTTTTT

j_gene: TRBJ1-3
v_gene: TRBV30
abundance: NA
d_gene: NA
CDR3aa: CASEGTSGNTIYF
CDR3nt: TGTGCCTCCGAGGGGACCTCTGGAAACACCATATATTTT

j_gene: TRBJ1-1
v_gene: TRBV2
abundance: NA
d_gene: NA
CDR3aa: CASSERQVGVTEAFF
CDR3nt: TGTGCCAGCAGTGAAAGACAGGTCGGGGTCACTGAAGCTTTCTTT

j_gene: TRBJ2-4
v_gene: TRBV7-2
abundance: once
d_gene: TRBD2
CDR3aa: CASSPKGLAGGIKNIQYF
CDR3nt: TGTGCCAGCAGCCCTAAGGGACTAGCGGGGGGCATCAAAAACATTCAGTACTTC

j_gene: TRBJ2-7
v_gene: TRBV6-1
abundance: NA
d_gene: TRBD2
CDR3aa: CASSERRTSGSYEQYF
CDR3nt: TGTGCCAGCAGTGAAAGGAGGACTAGCGGGTCCTACGAGCAGTACTTC

j_gene: TRBJ1-2
v_gene: TRBV7-2
abundance: NA
d_gene: NA
CDR3aa: CASSYTGSQNYGYTF
CDR3nt: TGTGCCAGCAGTTATACCGGGTCCCAAAACTATGGCTACACCTTC

j_gene: TRBJ1-2
v_gene: TRBV28
abundance: NA
d_gene: TRBD1
CDR3aa: CATGGSSTVPTGSYGYTF
CDR3nt: TGTGCCACAGGGGGCTCCAGTACAGTCCCAACAGGTTCCTATGGCTACACCTTC

j_gene: TRBJ1-4
v_gene: TRBV7-9
abundance: NA
d_gene: NA
CDR3aa: CASSLGFVDEKLFF
CDR3nt: TGTGCCAGCAGCTTAGGTTTCGTAGATGAAAAACTGTTTTTT

j_gene: TRBJ2-5
v_gene: TRBV13
abundance: NA
d_gene: NA
CDR3aa: CASSLGRGDQETQYF
CDR3nt: TGTGCCAGCAGCTTAGGCAGGGGAGATCAGGAGACCCAGTACTTC

j_gene: TRBJ1-2
v_gene: TRBV5-6
abundance: NA
d_gene: TRBD1
CDR3aa: CASSLGQGGSYGYTF
CDR3nt: TGTGCCAGCAGCTTGGGACAGGGGGGAAGCTATGGCTACACCTTC

j_gene: TRBJ1-2
v_gene: TRBV4-2
abundance: NA
d_gene: NA
CDR3aa: CASSQETQAHRGYTF
CDR3nt: TGTGCCAGCAGCCAAGAGACCCAGGCCCATCGGGGCTACACCTTC

j_gene: TRBJ1-6
v_gene: TRBV5-1
abundance: NA
d_gene: TRBD1
CDR3aa: CASSPTGKLGSPLHF
CDR3nt: TGCGCCAGCAGTCCGACAGGGAAGTTGGGTTCACCCCTCCACTTT

j_gene: TRBJ1-1
v_gene: TRBV12-3/TRBV12-4
abundance: NA
d_gene: NA
CDR3aa: CASSLGEGTEAFF
CDR3nt: TGTGCCAGCAGTTTGGGGGAAGGCACTGAAGCTTTCTTT

j_gene: TRBJ1-1
v_gene: TRBV30
abundance: NA
d_gene: TRBD1
CDR3aa: CAWRPRGGQGSAEAFF
CDR3nt: TGTGCCTGGAGGCCCCGAGGGGGACAGGGGAGCGCTGAAGCTTTCTTT

j_gene: TRBJ1-5
v_gene: TRBV20-1
abundance: NA
d_gene: NA
CDR3aa: CSASSGANNQPQHF
CDR3nt: TGCAGTGCTAGTTCAGGGGCTAACAATCAGCCCCAGCATTTT

j_gene: TRBJ1-2
v_gene: TRBV30
abundance: NA
d_gene: NA
CDR3aa: CAWIPRRDGGGYTF
CDR3nt: TGTGCCTGGATTCCTCGAAGGGACGGAGGGGGCTACACCTTC